Each of the 32 T cell receptor beta chains below was sequenced from the same sample in a study of blood T cell repertoires in COVID-19. Produced via immunoSEQ multiplex PCR; TCRdb's table is partial and in-frame only. The sample shows roughly 42,000 clones, around nine tenths of them seen only once. Sequenced input: peripheral blood. The receptors derive from a man in his 60s with acute or convalescent COVID-19.

The chain combines TRBV30 with TRBJ1-5, with a tentative D call TRBD1 (6 bases). V lost 0 bases and J lost 7, with 13 bases in between. Germline lookup yields CDR1 GTSNPN and CDR2 SVGIG (reference sequence). The CDR3 covers 14 residues. As DNA, the CDR3 is TGTGCCTGGAGTGTACAGGGATTCTGGCAGCCCCAGCATTTT. This gives the protein CAWSVQGFWQPQHF.

The genes are TRBV4-3 and TRBJ2-5; 9 bases fit TRBD2. The CDR3 length is 16 residues. V trimming: 3 bases; J trimming: 1 base; junction bases outside the gene matches: 6. Germline CDR1 LGHNA, CDR2 YSLEER. CDR3 coding DNA: TGCGCCAGCAGCCATACCTGGACTAGCGCCCAAGAGACCCAGTACTTC. Its translation: CASSHTWTSAQETQYF.

This clone was counted a single time. The chain carries TRBV19 and TRBJ2-1; tentatively, D is TRBD1 (6 bases). The germline CDR1 and CDR2 sequences are LNHDA and SQIVND (reference sequence). The CDR3 sequence is 14 residues long. Trimming stripped 6 bases from V and 3 bases from J, with 12 bases between. The CDR3 loop is CASRPGTSYNEQFF. The CDR3 DNA is TGTGCCAGTAGGCCCGGGACAAGCTACAATGAGCAGTTCTTC.

The V gene is TRBV7-2, the J gene TRBJ1-1; possible D gene TRBD1, 6 bases. The CDR3 loop spans 15 amino acids. Germline values: CDR1 SGHTA, CDR2 FQGNSA. V gave up 5 bases and J gave up 0 bases, with 13 bases separating them. The CDR3 nucleotides read TGTGCCAGCAGCAACGCAGGGGTTCTGAACACTGAAGCTTTCTTT. Amino acid sequence: CASSNAGVLNTEAFF.

The chain carries TRBV10-3 and TRBJ2-5, with 11 positions matching TRBD2. V lost 4 bases and J lost 3; bases outside the gene matches: 10. This CDR3 comprises 17 residues. Germline values: CDR1 ENHRY, CDR2 SYGVKD. For the CDR3, the DNA is TGTGCCATCAGTGGGCATAGCGGGGGGGTACTTGAAGAGACCCAGTACTTC. Translation gives CAISGHSGGVLEETQYF.

The chain recombines TRBV19 with TRBJ1-2; 7 bases align to TRBD1. Germline assignment: CDR1 LNHDA and CDR2 SQIVND (reference sequence). V gave up 9 bases and J gave up 5 bases; unmatched junction bases: 9. The CDR3 extends over 13 amino acids. CDR3 amino acids: CASEIGGRYGYTF. The CDR3 DNA is TGTGCCAGCGAAATAGGGGGCCGGTATGGCTACACCTTC.

This chain uses TRBV4-2 with TRBJ1-3, with 8 bases fitting TRBD1. The germline CDR1 and CDR2 sequences are LGHNA and YNFKEQ. With V trimmed by 4 bases and J by 0 bases, 5 bases remained unmatched. The CDR3 extends over 16 amino acids. Written as DNA, the CDR3 is TGTGCCAGCAGCCCCGGGGACAGGAACTCTGGAAACACCATATATTTT. It codes for CASSPGDRNSGNTIYF.

The chain couples TRBV3-1 (or the pseudogene TRBV3-2) to TRBJ1-2; 8 bases are a match to TRBD1. After removal of 3 bases from V and 3 bases from J, the junction contained 6 bases not matched to a gene. The length of the CDR3 is 15 residues. From germline, CDR1 is LGHDT and CDR2 YNNKEL (reference sequence). CDR3 sequence: CASSHRTGPYYGYTF. The CDR3 bases are TGTGCCAGCAGCCACAGGACAGGGCCTTACTATGGCTACACCTTC.

The chain is built from TRBV6-6 and TRBJ2-5, with 13 bases that match TRBD2. The V segment lost 5 bases and the J segment 5 bases; nucleotides outside the gene matches: 5. There are 15 residues in the CDR3. The germline CDR1 and CDR2 sequences are MNHNY and SVGAGI (reference sequence). The CDR3 coding sequence is TGTGCCAGCAGTACTAGCGGGGGGGCCTTCGAGACCCAGTACTTC. Amino acid sequence: CASSTSGGAFETQYF.

This clone is medium-sized (0.01 to 0.1%) within its sample. The chain uses TRBV25-1 and TRBJ2-6; D is possibly TRBD2 (6 bases). There are 14 residues in the CDR3. V lost 5 bases and J 7 bases, leaving 12 bases between the germline ends. The V gene's germline CDR1 is MGHDK and CDR2 SYGVNS. The CDR3 spells CASSFSGDANVLTF. In DNA form, the CDR3 reads TGTGCCAGCAGTTTTTCGGGGGACGCCAACGTCCTGACTTTC.

The J gene is TRBJ2-3, the V gene TRBV2; D is possibly TRBD2 (6 bases). The CDR3 contains 15 residues. CDR1 is SNHLY and CDR2 is FYNNEI in the germline V gene. The V and J ends lost 2 bases and 3 bases respectively, with 12 bases between them. The CDR3 DNA is TGTGCCAGCAGTGAACCAGGAGGGGTGACAGATACGCAGTATTTT. Translation: CASSEPGGVTDTQYF.

This chain joins TRBV6-2 or TRBV6-3 and TRBJ1-6, with unresolved D. V was pared by 5 bases and J by 0 bases, with 8 bases between. Germline V gene sequence: CDR1 MNHEY, CDR2 SVGEGT. The CDR3 is 15 residues long. DNA of the CDR3: TGTGCCAGCAGTGACGGAGTCTCCTATAATTCACCCCTCCACTTT. Its protein product is CASSDGVSYNSPLHF.

V gene TRBV6-2 or TRBV6-3 combines with J gene TRBJ1-1; TRBD1 agrees at 10 bases. The CDR3 spans 16 residues. CDR1 is MNHEY, CDR2 SVGEGT, per germline. V was clipped by 4 bases and J by 5 bases; unmatched bases: 10. The CDR3 DNA reads as TGTGCCAGCAGTTCACCGGGACAGGGGACGAGTACTGAAGCTTTCTTT. Translation gives CASSSPGQGTSTEAFF.

This clone was detected only a few times. This sequence joins TRBV7-8 and TRBJ2-3; 10 nucleotides match TRBD1. Germline V gives CDR1 SGHVS, CDR2 FQNEAQ. V lost 0 bases, J lost 5 bases, and 2 bases stayed unmatched. The CDR3 length is 15 residues. The CDR3 protein is CASSLAGQGRDTQYF. CDR3 in DNA: TGTGCCAGCAGCTTAGCGGGACAGGGGAGAGATACGCAGTATTTT.

The chain uses TRBV5-1 and TRBJ1-3; no clear D. The CDR3 is 16 amino acids. Trimming removed 0 bases at V and 3 bases at J, with 13 bases between. CDR1 SGHRS and CDR2 YFSETQ come from the germline V gene. The CDR3 protein is CASSLGSAGNGNTIYF. DNA of the CDR3: TGCGCCAGCAGCTTGGGGTCAGCCGGGAATGGAAACACCATATATTTT.

This clone was observed once. The chain combines TRBV2 with TRBJ1-1; D is unclear. The CDR3 totals 15 residues. Trimming took off 6 bases at V and 0 bases at J, with 14 bases between the two ends. CDR1 is SNHLY and CDR2 is FYNNEI in the germline V gene. CDR3 sequence: CASRPTSAMNTEAFF. The CDR3 nucleotides read TGTGCCAGCAGGCCGACATCGGCCATGAACACTGAAGCTTTCTTT.

The genes are TRBV29-1 and TRBJ2-7; tentative D call: TRBD1 (5 bases). The ends were cut back, 3 bases at V and 3 bases at J, with 12 bases in the middle. Germline values: CDR1 SQVTM, CDR2 ANQGSEA. The CDR3 length is 13 residues. DNA of the CDR3: TGCAGCGTTGAGGTACAGGAGAACTACGAGCAGTACTTC. Protein sequence: CSVEVQENYEQYF.

This rearrangement joins TRBV6-5 to TRBJ1-3; D remains unclear. The V gene's germline CDR1 is MNHEY and CDR2 SVGAGI. Trimming pared 7 bases from V and 0 bases from J, leaving 13 bases between. The CDR3 loop spans 15 amino acids. CDR3 loop: CASITQFSSGNTIYF. The CDR3 nucleotides are TGTGCCAGCATTACACAGTTTTCCTCTGGAAACACCATATATTTT.

This clone was picked up one time. This rearrangement joins TRBV9 to TRBJ1-1, with TRBD1 matching 7 bases. The CDR3 totals 16 residues. V lost 3 bases and J lost 0; bases outside the gene matches: 8. Germline values: CDR1 SGDLS, CDR2 YYNGEE. CDR3 protein: CASSAGTVLMNTEAFF. The CDR3, as DNA: TGTGCCAGCAGCGCCGGGACAGTTCTTATGAACACTGAAGCTTTCTTT.

The chain links TRBV12-3 or TRBV12-4 to TRBJ1-2; 10 bases agree with TRBD1. With 6 bases clipped from V and 10 bases from J, the junction kept 8 bases outside the gene matches. This CDR3 has 13 residues. DNA for the CDR3: TGTGCCAGCAGCCCGGGACAGGGGTACTCCTACACCTTC. Translation gives CASSPGQGYSYTF.

J is TRBJ2-7 and V is TRBV11-2; 8 bases fit TRBD1. The CDR3 loop spans 16 amino acids. Germline V CDR1 and CDR2: SGHAT, FQNNGV. Trimming took 0 bases from V and 13 from J; bases not matched to a gene: 17. The CDR3 DNA reads as TGTGCCAGCAGCTTAGAAATCGGCAGGGGGCCTACGAGGGGTTACTTC. This translates into CASSLEIGRGPTRGYF.

This clone is a singleton in its sample. The chain employs TRBV19 and TRBJ2-3; perhaps TRBD1 as D (6 bases). V was clipped by 5 bases and J by 0 bases, with 15 bases between them. This CDR3 region has 16 residues. CDR1 LNHDA and CDR2 SQIVND come from the germline V gene (reference sequence). CDR3 DNA: TGTGCCAGTAGTCAAACCCCAGGGGCCAGCACAGATACGCAGTATTTT. The encoded protein is CASSQTPGASTDTQYF.

This chain uses TRBV12-3 or TRBV12-4 with TRBJ1-1; maybe TRBD1 (5 bases). The V and J ends lost 6 bases and 3 bases respectively, with 11 bases between them. The CDR3 has 13 amino acids. The DNA for the CDR3 is TGTGCCAGCAGCACCGGGACTCACACTGAAGCTTTCTTT. Translated: CASSTGTHTEAFF.

The chain combines TRBV29-1 with TRBJ2-6, with 8 bases that match TRBD2. This CDR3 region has 17 residues. With 5 bases clipped from V and 0 bases from J, the junction kept 9 bases outside the gene matches. CDR1 is SQVTM, CDR2 ANQGSEA, per germline. CDR3 region: CSVTGGDLGSGANVLTF. The CDR3 DNA sequence: TGCAGCGTTACGGGGGGGGACCTGGGCTCTGGGGCCAACGTCCTGACTTTC.

This clone came up a few times. The V and J genes are TRBV5-1 and TRBJ2-2, with 7 positions matching TRBD1. The CDR3 totals 16 residues. Germline values: CDR1 SGHRS, CDR2 YFSETQ. The junction had 13 bases not matched to a gene; V was cut back by 4 bases and J by 7 bases. The CDR3 is CASSGGTGESIGELFF. CDR3 bases: TGCGCCAGCAGCGGCGGTACAGGGGAAAGCATCGGGGAGCTGTTTTTT. The full variable domain, its missing parts supplied by reference TRBV5-1 and TRBJ2-2, is KAGVTQTPRYLIKTRGQQVTLSCSPISGHRSVSWYQQTPGQGLQFLFEYFSETQRNKGNFPGRFSGRQFSNSRSEMNVSTLELGDSALYLCASSGGTGESIGELFFGEGSRLTVL.

CDR3 sequence (DNA): TGTGCCTTCATAGACACCGCCTATAATTCACCCCTCCACTTT. Translating gives CAFIDTAYNSPLHF. V usage is TRBV30 and J usage is TRBJ1-6; no clear D. V lost 7 bases and J 2 bases, leaving 12 bases between the germline ends. Germline CDR1 is GTSNPN and CDR2 is SVGIG (reference sequence). The CDR3 spans 14 residues.

This clone was counted once. The chain couples TRBV30 to TRBJ2-2; the D is unclear. The germline V gene has CDR1 GTSNPN and CDR2 SVGIG (reference sequence). The CDR3 is 12 amino acids. Trimming left V 0 bases short and J 7 bases short, with 6 bases between. The CDR3 loop is CAWSVQYGELFF. In DNA, the CDR3 is TGTGCCTGGAGTGTACAGTACGGGGAGCTGTTTTTT. Full variable domain (remainder filled in from reference TRBV30 and TRBJ2-2): SQTIHQWPATLVQPVGSPLSLECTVEGTSNPNLYWYRQAAGRGLQLLFYSVGIGQISSEVPQNLSASRPQDRQFILSSKKLLLSDSGFYLCAWSVQYGELFFGEGSRLTVL.

The chain has TRBV30 and TRBJ2-3; perhaps TRBD1 as D (5 bases). This CDR3 contains 17 residues. CDR1 is GTSNPN, CDR2 SVGIG, per germline (reference sequence). The V end lost 2 bases, the J end lost 2 bases, and 20 bases lay between the germline ends. CDR3 protein: CAWSHVRVTDYTDTQYF. Here the CDR3 DNA reads TGTGCCTGGAGTCATGTAAGGGTGACAGATTACACAGATACGCAGTATTTT.

The chain has TRBV27 and TRBJ2-7; no firm D call. CDR3 length: 20 residues. Germline CDR1 is MNHEY and CDR2 is SMNVEV (reference sequence). V gave up 8 bases and J gave up 0 bases, with 32 bases separating them. CDR3 amino acids: CASESDLRPSQRGSSYEQYF. The CDR3 nucleotides are TGTGCCAGCGAGAGTGATCTTCGACCCTCGCAAAGAGGTAGCTCCTACGAGCAGTACTTC.

The chain links TRBV5-6 to TRBJ2-5; TRBD1 agrees at 7 bases. The CDR3 length is 13 residues. Germline V gene sequence: CDR1 SGHDT, CDR2 YYEEEE. With 1 base clipped from V and 5 bases from J, the junction kept 2 bases outside the gene matches. The CDR3 DNA reads TGTGCCAGCAGCTTGAGGGGGCAGGAGACCCAGTACTTC. This codes for CASSLRGQETQYF.

This sequence joins TRBV5-6 and TRBJ2-1; 9 nucleotides align to TRBD2. Germline V gene sequence: CDR1 SGHDT, CDR2 YYEEEE. The CDR3 sequence is 16 residues long. V gave up 2 bases and J gave up 9 bases; unmatched junction bases: 12. The CDR3 DNA reads TGTGCCAGCAGCTTAGAGGAGGCTAGCGGGGTGGGTGAGCAGTTCTTC. It specifies CASSLEEASGVGEQFF.

The gene calls are TRBV12-3 or TRBV12-4 and TRBJ1-1; D not certain. The CDR3 runs to 12 residues. Between the trimmed V and J ends, which lost 2 bases and 5 bases, there was a span of 6 bases. CDR3 region: CASSLWATEAFF. DNA for the CDR3: TGTGCCAGCAGTTTATGGGCAACTGAAGCTTTCTTT.